The following is a T cell receptor beta chain sequence with its context. The antigen remains unidentified. This record belongs to a study of siplizumab effects on memory and regulatory T cells. The study, taken as a whole, reports: Proliferating CD4+ or CD8+ clones, roughly 80-97% of them, lacked an assignable naive or memory phenotype. Significantly reduced by siplizumab was the cumulative frequency of alloreactive sequences, namely those traceable to unstimulated CD4+ memory cells.

Germline V lookup: CDR1 MGHRA, CDR2 YSYEKL. The CDR3 is 15 amino acids. Between the trimmed V and J ends, which lost 2 bases and 2 bases, there was a span of 10 bases. Sequenced by immunoSEQ multiplex PCR; TCRdb stores in-frame clones only, minus some. The sample has around 110,000 clones; 90% to 95% are singletons. The specimen sequenced was non-Treg CD4+ T cells sorted from blood. The chain couples TRBV4-1 to TRBJ2-4; a possible D gene is TRBD1 (6 bases). The receptor comes from a human donor in good health. The CDR3 coding sequence is TGCGCCAGCAGCCAATTTACAGGGCCCAAAAACATTCAGTACTTC. Translated, it gives CASSQFTGPKNIQYF.